Following are 9 T cell receptor beta chains from one sample sequenced in a study of cytomegalovirus exposure and HLA in healthy donors. Both 60 Vbeta primers and 13 Jbeta primers went into the PCR. Produced via immunoSEQ multiplex PCR; TCRdb's table is partial and in-frame only. This table has over 120,000 clones, about 77% appearing once. What was sequenced was PBMCs. Every receptor here comes from a male donor in good health and CMV-seronegative.

The V gene is TRBV7-2, the J gene TRBJ2-1; 7 nucleotides agree with TRBD1. Unmatched junction bases numbered 7, after V lost 5 bases and J lost 6 bases. From germline, CDR1 is SGHTA and CDR2 FQGNSA. This CDR3 has 14 amino acids. Here the CDR3 reads CASSPGTASNEQFF. CDR3 nucleotide sequence: TGTGCCAGCAGCCCCGGGACAGCCAGCAATGAGCAGTTCTTC. Using reference TRBV7-2 and TRBJ2-1 for the parts outside the CDR3, the full variable domain is GAGVSQSPSNKVTEKGKDVELRCDPISGHTALYWYRQSLGQGLEFLIYFQGNSAPDKSGLPSDRFSAERTGGSVSTLTIQRTQQEDSAVYLCASSPGTASNEQFFGPGTRLTVL.

This clone was seen just once. The V and J genes are TRBV6-5 and TRBJ2-5; 9 nucleotides agree with TRBD1. CDR3 length equals 15 residues. Germline V lookup: CDR1 MNHEY, CDR2 SVGAGI. Trimming cost V 5 bases and J 5 bases; bases outside gene matches: 9. The CDR3 DNA reads as TGTGCCAGCAGTACCCACAGGGGGCCGATGGAGACCCAGTACTTC. Amino acids: CASSTHRGPMETQYF.

The rearrangement links TRBV5-8 to TRBJ2-7; TRBD2 agrees at 11 bases. From germline, CDR1 is SGHTS and CDR2 YDEGEE. The CDR3 runs 15 residues. V dropped 2 bases and J dropped 6; count of bases not matched to a gene: 7. The CDR3 protein is CASSFIAGGPIEQYF. The DNA for the CDR3 is TGTGCCAGCAGCTTTATAGCGGGAGGGCCTATCGAGCAGTACTTC.

V is TRBV9 and J is TRBJ1-1; 8 bases line up with TRBD1. With 3 bases clipped from V and 4 bases from J, the junction kept 8 bases outside the gene matches. The germline V gene encodes CDR1 SGDLS and CDR2 YYNGEE. CDR3 length: 15 amino acids. The CDR3 DNA reads as TGTGCCAGCAGCGCTCCCGACAGGGGCATCACTGAAGCTTTCTTT. Translated, it gives CASSAPDRGITEAFF.

On this clone: A read error may account for a junction end that differs from germline. The V and J genes are TRBV5-4 and TRBJ2-4; 7 bases line up with TRBD1. The CDR3 totals 13 residues. Germline CDR1 is SGHNT and CDR2 is YYREEE (reference sequence). CDR3 nucleotides: TGTGCCAGCAGCTTCGGACAGGAAAACAGTCAGTACTTC. Amino acid sequence: CASSFGQENSQYF.

The chain joins TRBV7-2 to TRBJ2-1, with TRBD1 matching over 10 bases. V trimming: 4 bases; J trimming: 7 bases; junction bases outside the gene matches: 7. The CDR3 runs to 15 residues. Germline-derived CDR1 and CDR2 are SGHTA and FQGNSA. CDR3 loop: CASSSLDRGMNEQFF. The DNA of the CDR3 is TGTGCCAGCAGCTCCCTGGACAGGGGGATGAATGAGCAGTTCTTC.

V gene TRBV10-2 combines with J gene TRBJ1-1, with 7 bases fitting TRBD1. V lost 8 bases, J lost 2 bases, and 5 bases stayed unmatched. This CDR3 contains 13 residues. Germline V gives CDR1 WSHSY, CDR2 SAAADI. The CDR3 is CASSDRTNTEAFF. CDR3 DNA sequence: TGCGCCAGCTCGGACAGGACTAACACTGAAGCTTTCTTT.

The rearrangement joins TRBV6-5 to TRBJ2-7; TRBD2 might be the D (6 bases). V was clipped by 7 bases and J by 2 bases, with 18 bases between them. The germline CDR1 and CDR2 sequences are MNHEY and SVGAGI. This CDR3 region has 15 residues. As DNA, the CDR3 is TGTGCCAGCAAGGGTATAGCGGAGAGGGCCTACGAGCAGTACTTC. Translation: CASKGIAERAYEQYF.

The table lists this clone with a count of one. The chain has TRBV5-4 and TRBJ2-1; 10 nucleotides line up with TRBD1. From germline, CDR1 is SGHNT and CDR2 YYREEE (reference sequence). This CDR3 is built from 15 residues. With 3 bases clipped from V and 8 bases from J, the junction kept 8 bases outside the gene matches. The CDR3 spells CASSSGQGIVYEQFF. CDR3 in DNA: TGTGCCAGCAGCTCGGGACAGGGGATCGTTTATGAGCAGTTCTTC. The full variable domain, in which reference TRBV5-4 and TRBJ2-1 provide the parts outside the CDR3, is ETGVTQSPTHLIKTRGQQVTLRCSSQSGHNTVSWYQQALGQGPQFIFQYYREEENGRGNFPPRFSGLQFPNYSSELNVNALELDDSALYLCASSSGQGIVYEQFFGPGTRLTVL.